This TCR beta chain derives from a study of T-cell reconstitution after alpha-beta-depleted transplantation in children. Findings of the study overall: Some patients showed high day-60 TCRbeta diversity, which derived from surviving recipient T cells and thymic progenitors.

CDR1 is SGHVS, CDR2 FQNEAQ, per germline. V was cut by 5 bases and J by 0 bases, with 17 bases left in between. The length of the CDR3 is 16 residues. In this sample, this clonotype turned up many times. The antigen is not known. It was with unique molecular identifiers that the TCRbeta library was prepared. One entry per CDR3 protein results from TCRdb running MiXCR on the PCR reads. Here the sample spans 500,000 or so distinct CDR3 sequences, 9.5% to 12% being singletons. The receptor comes from a female patient younger than 10 who had a stem cell transplant for aplastic anemia, so the T cells may come from the graft donor. The chain is built from TRBV7-8 and TRBJ2-7; a weak D match, TRBD2 (5 bases). Source: PBMCs, mostly from graft donor cells, taken 180 days after TCRalphabeta/CD19-depleted stem cell transplant. DNA of the CDR3: TGTGCCAGCAGCCCTTCGGGCGGGCTCTACTCCTACGAGCAGTACTTC. It specifies CASSPSGGLYSYEQYF.